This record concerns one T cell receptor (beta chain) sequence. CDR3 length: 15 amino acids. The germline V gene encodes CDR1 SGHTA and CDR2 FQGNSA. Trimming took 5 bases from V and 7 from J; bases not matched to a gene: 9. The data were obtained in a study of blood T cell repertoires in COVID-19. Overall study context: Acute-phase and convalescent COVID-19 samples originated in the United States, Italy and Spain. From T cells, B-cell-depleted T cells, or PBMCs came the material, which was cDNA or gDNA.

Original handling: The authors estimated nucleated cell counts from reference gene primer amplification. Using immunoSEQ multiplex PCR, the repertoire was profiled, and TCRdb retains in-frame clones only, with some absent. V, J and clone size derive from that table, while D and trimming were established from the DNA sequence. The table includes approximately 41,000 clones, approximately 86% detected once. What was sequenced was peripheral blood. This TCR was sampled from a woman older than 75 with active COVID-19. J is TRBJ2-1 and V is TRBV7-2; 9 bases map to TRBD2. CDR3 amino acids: CASSTGGSGGNEQFF. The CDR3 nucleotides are TGTGCCAGCAGCACTGGGGGTAGCGGGGGAAATGAGCAGTTCTTC.